This T cell receptor beta chain derives from a study of Ad26.COV2.S vaccination and SARS-CoV-2 variants. The wider study: Donor was assigned to the Ad26.COV2.S arm of trial COV1001. Participants got Ad26.COV2.S intramuscularly, once or twice 56 days apart.

In regard to this clone: Its target is unknown.

The sample's treatment: about 20 received Ad26.COV2.S at low or high dose, single or two shots; 5 received placebo; per-sample allocation not given. Each sample was drawn 63 days after the first injection (of vaccine or placebo). An Ad26 vector was used to express Wuhan-strain SARS-CoV-2 spike as the vaccine. TCRdb keeps only in-frame clones here, not all; method: immunoSEQ multiplex PCR. The data contain about 680,000 clones, more than 70% of them singletons. Broader study findings: Possibly, TCR breadth and depth analyses underestimated total T cell responses.

The origin of this receptor is a person between 18 and 59 years old who received the Ad26.COV2.S COVID-19 vaccine or a placebo. The sample in question was peripheral blood, obtained in a trial of Ad26.COV2.S vaccine versus placebo.

The CDR3 is CAGDSPDTGELFF. In DNA, the CDR3 is TGTGCCGGAGACAGTCCGGACACCGGGGAGCTGTTTTTT. The chain carries TRBV6-5 and TRBJ2-2; D is possibly TRBD1 (5 bases). Germline CDR1 and CDR2: MNHEY and SVGAGI. Trimming took off 11 bases at V and 3 bases at J, with 13 bases between the two ends. The CDR3 is 13 amino acids.